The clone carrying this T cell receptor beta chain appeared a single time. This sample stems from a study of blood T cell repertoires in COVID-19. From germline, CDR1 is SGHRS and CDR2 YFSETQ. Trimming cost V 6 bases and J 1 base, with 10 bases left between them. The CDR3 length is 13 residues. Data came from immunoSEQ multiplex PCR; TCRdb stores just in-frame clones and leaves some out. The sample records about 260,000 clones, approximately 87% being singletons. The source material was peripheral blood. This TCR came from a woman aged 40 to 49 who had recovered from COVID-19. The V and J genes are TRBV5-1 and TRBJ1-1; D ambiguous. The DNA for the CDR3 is TGCGCCAGCAAATCCTCCTGGAACACTGAAGCTTTCTTT. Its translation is CASKSSWNTEAFF.